A single T cell receptor (beta chain) is shown here with its context. Antigen: not known. The same CDR3 is also encoded by other DNA sequences in this sample. CDR3 size: 12 residues. Trimming pared 2 bases from V and 6 bases from J, leaving 7 bases between. In germline, CDR1 is MNHEY, CDR2 SMNVEV (reference sequence). CD45RO-negative, CCR7-selected cells formed the naive CD8 fraction, which excluded terminally differentiated effector memory CD45RA+ cells. The method was immunoSEQ multiplex PCR; TCRdb's version includes in-frame clones alone and lacks a portion of them. The sample shows fewer than 850,000 clones, 90% to 98% of them seen only once. This record comes from a study of shared clonotypes between healthy human individuals. Overall study: Donors were a couple of women and a few men aged 18 to 49. Broader study findings: Incompleteness in sorted-subset sequencing, despite large depth, was shown by rarefaction. Sampling covered nothing but blood. Tissue TCR repertoires likely differ from those found in blood. The study found approximately 5% of naive CD4 clonotypes shared across several donors.

The receptor comes from a man aged 25-45 years in good health. Sample: naive CD8+ T cells sorted from blood. The gene calls are TRBV27 and TRBJ1-1, with D perhaps TRBD1 (6 bases). This chain's CDR3 is CASSLTGSEAFF. CDR3 sequence (DNA): TGTGCCAGCAGTTTAACAGGGTCTGAAGCTTTCTTT.